A single sample is the source of the 15 T cell receptor beta chains below, sequenced in a study of OX40 agonist ivuxolimab in advanced cancers. Data came from immunoSEQ multiplex PCR; TCRdb stores just in-frame clones and leaves some out. The sample records 20,000 or so clones, 85% to 90% being singletons. The starting material was CD4+ or CD8+ T cells sorted from blood, obtained in a trial of the OX40 agonist ivuxolimab. These receptors were taken from an adult with an advanced solid tumor such as melanoma, head and neck, liver or kidney cancer.

This chain joins TRBV9 and TRBJ2-1; 7 nucleotides match TRBD1. This CDR3 spans 16 amino acids. V gave up 3 bases and J gave up 2 bases; unmatched junction bases: 8. The germline V gene has CDR1 SGDLS and CDR2 YYNGEE. The DNA for the CDR3 is TGTGCCAGCAGCGCCCAGGAAAGGGGGCCCTACAATGAGCAGTTCTTC. Protein sequence: CASSAQERGPYNEQFF. The full variable domain, in which reference TRBV9 and TRBJ2-1 provide the parts outside the CDR3, is DSGVTQTPKHLITATGQRVTLRCSPRSGDLSVYWYQQSLDQGLQFLIQYYNGEERAKGNILERFSAQQFPDLHSELNLSSLELGDSALYFCASSAQERGPYNEQFFGPGTRLTVL.

The chain joins TRBV27 to TRBJ1-1; no reliable D call. Trimming cost V 2 bases and J 4 bases, with 11 bases left between them. Germline V gives CDR1 MNHEY, CDR2 SMNVEV (reference sequence). CDR3 length equals 14 residues. CDR3 coding DNA: TGTGCCAGCAGTTTAAGACCCCGGGGCACTGAAGCTTTCTTT. Translation: CASSLRPRGTEAFF.

This clone is labeled as large. The J gene is TRBJ2-7, the V gene TRBV25-1, with 12 positions matching TRBD1. The length of the CDR3 is 12 residues. The ends lost 10 bases at V and 4 bases at J; junction bases unmatched: 2. Germline CDR1 is MGHDK and CDR2 is SYGVNS. For the CDR3, the DNA is TGTGCCACGGGACAGGGGGCATACGAGCAGTACTTC. Its translation: CATGQGAYEQYF.

This chain joins TRBV7-9 and TRBJ1-1; 7 bases agree with TRBD1. Trimming at V came to 3 bases and at J to 2 bases, leaving 6 bases not matched to a gene. Per the germline V gene, CDR1 is SEHNR and CDR2 is FQNEAQ (reference sequence). CDR3 length: 15 amino acids. The CDR3 here is CASSFPGQKNTEAFF. In DNA form, the CDR3 reads TGTGCCAGCAGCTTTCCGGGACAGAAAAACACTGAAGCTTTCTTT.

CDR3 loop: CASSPLGGELFF. The CDR3 nucleotides are TGTGCCAGCAGTCCCCTAGGCGGGGAGCTGTTTTTT. The chain employs TRBV27 and TRBJ2-2; unclear D gene. Trimming pared 5 bases from V and 7 bases from J, leaving 8 bases between. This CDR3 spans 12 amino acids. CDR1 and CDR2 (germline): MNHEY, SMNVEV (reference sequence).

CDR3 region: CASSLEPTGDYNSPLHF. In nucleotides, the CDR3 is TGTGCCAGCTCACTCGAACCTACAGGGGACTATAATTCACCCCTCCACTTT. The rearrangement uses TRBV18 and TRBJ1-6; 7 bases fit TRBD1. The CDR3 sequence is 17 residues long. Germline trimming cut 4 bases from V and 3 bases from J; bases unmatched to any gene: 9. Germline V gene data show CDR1 as KGHSH and CDR2 as LQKENI.

This chain joins TRBV6-5 and TRBJ2-1, with unresolved D. V lost 0 bases and J lost 12, with 9 bases in between. Germline CDR1 and CDR2: MNHEY and SVGAGI. The CDR3 has 12 residues. The CDR3 coding sequence is TGTGCCAGCAGTTACTCAGGGTTTGCGCAGTTCTTC. It codes for CASSYSGFAQFF.

This clone was picked up one time. This chain connects TRBV6-5 to TRBJ1-3; 8 bases align to TRBD1. Germline CDR1 reads MNHEY; CDR2 reads SVGAGI. This CDR3 has 15 amino acids. V was pared by 2 bases and J by 0 bases, with 0 bases of the junction left unmatched. The chain's CDR3 is CASSYGTGSGNTIYF. CDR3 nucleotide sequence: TGTGCCAGCAGTTACGGGACAGGCTCTGGAAACACCATATATTTT.

The chain is built from TRBV27 and TRBJ1-5; tentatively, D is TRBD1 (5 bases). In germline, CDR1 is MNHEY, CDR2 SMNVEV (reference sequence). V was trimmed by 7 bases and J by 9 bases, leaving 13 bases between them. The CDR3 length is 12 residues. CDR3 bases: TGTGCCAGCACCACGCAGGGAATGCCCCAGCATTTT. Protein: CASTTQGMPQHF.

This chain joins TRBV4-1 and TRBJ1-5, with a weak D call TRBD1 (6 bases). V gave up 3 bases and J gave up 4 bases, with 10 bases separating them. This CDR3 has 14 amino acids. Germline CDR1 MGHRA, CDR2 YSYEKL. The CDR3 here is CASSQGQGNQPQHF. CDR3 sequence (DNA): TGCGCCAGCAGCCAGGGGCAGGGGAATCAGCCCCAGCATTTT.

This clone was seen a single time. This chain joins TRBV27 and TRBJ2-1; D is unclear. Germline V gives CDR1 MNHEY, CDR2 SMNVEV (reference sequence). The CDR3 is made up of 11 amino acids. V lost 2 bases and J 6 bases, leaving 2 bases between the germline ends. The CDR3 loop reads CASSLGNEQFF. The CDR3 bases are TGTGCCAGCAGTTTAGGCAATGAGCAGTTCTTC.

The DNA of the CDR3 is TGTGCCAGTAGTATAGTAAGGCGGGGGGGCGACACCGGGGAGCTGTTTTTT. Its protein product is CASSIVRRGGDTGELFF. This rearrangement joins TRBV19 to TRBJ2-2, with TRBD2 identical over 9 bases. The CDR3 covers 17 residues. Unmatched junction bases numbered 6, after V lost 1 base and J lost 3 bases. Germline lookup yields CDR1 LNHDA and CDR2 SQIVND (reference sequence).

The chain joins TRBV7-9 to TRBJ1-5, with D perhaps matching TRBD1 (6 bases). Per the germline V gene, CDR1 is SEHNR and CDR2 is FQNEAQ (reference sequence). V lost 5 bases and J 7 bases, leaving 15 bases between the germline ends. The CDR3 covers 14 residues. In nucleotides, the CDR3 is TGTGCCAGCAGCCCCGATCCGGGGGGCCAGCCCCAGCATTTT. Translating gives CASSPDPGGQPQHF.

This clone was seen a single time. This chain uses TRBV30 with TRBJ2-1, with D unclear. Germline-derived CDR1 and CDR2 are GTSNPN and SVGIG (reference sequence). The CDR3 consists of 12 residues. Deletions cut 2 bases from V and 6 bases from J, with 8 bases between. CDR3 coding DNA: TGTGCCTGGAGTAAGTGGGGCAATGAGCAGTTCTTC. It translates to CAWSKWGNEQFF.

The V call is TRBV18, the J call TRBJ2-4; 7 nucleotides match TRBD1. Germline assignment: CDR1 KGHSH and CDR2 LQKENI. Trimming cost V 3 bases and J 9 bases; bases outside gene matches: 8. The CDR3 has 14 amino acids. CDR3 in amino acids: CASSPETGIGIQYF. DNA for the CDR3: TGTGCCAGCTCACCCGAGACAGGGATAGGCATTCAGTACTTC.